What follows are 18 T cell receptor beta chains derived from one specimen sequenced in a study of OX40 agonist ivuxolimab in advanced cancers. TCRdb keeps only in-frame clones here, not all; method: immunoSEQ multiplex PCR. Of more than 45,000 clones in the sample, about 88% were seen once. Here the sequenced sample was CD4+ or CD8+ T cells sorted from blood, taken in a trial of the OX40 agonist ivuxolimab. Receptors were obtained from an adult with an advanced solid tumor such as melanoma, head and neck, liver or kidney cancer.

V usage is TRBV15 and J usage is TRBJ1-5; 9 positions match TRBD1. Trimming removed 3 bases from V and 4 bases from J; junction bases left unmatched: 4. The CDR3 covers 15 residues. Per germline, CDR1 LNHNV and CDR2 YYDKDF (reference sequence). The CDR3 coding sequence is TGTGCCACCAGCAGGACAGGGGGAAGAAATCAGCCCCAGCATTTT. It yields the protein CATSRTGGRNQPQHF.

J is TRBJ1-1 and V is TRBV4-1; 10 bases are a match to TRBD1. CDR1 is MGHRA, CDR2 YSYEKL, per germline. Trimming cost V 2 bases and J 4 bases; bases outside gene matches: 7. The CDR3 spans 16 residues. The CDR3 spells CASSQPTGGASTEAFF. Here the CDR3 DNA reads TGCGCCAGCAGCCAACCGACAGGGGGCGCGAGCACTGAAGCTTTCTTT.

The V call is TRBV13, the J call TRBJ2-3; 7 bases map to TRBD2. Trimming at V came to 5 bases and at J to 3 bases, leaving 8 bases not matched to a gene. Germline CDR1 is PRHDT and CDR2 is FYEKMQ (reference sequence). The CDR3 consists of 15 residues. Here the CDR3 reads CASSPSTSYTDTQYF. As DNA, the CDR3 is TGTGCCAGCAGCCCATCGACTAGCTATACAGATACGCAGTATTTT.

The CDR3 here is CASTLKGEQGGELFF. CDR3 DNA sequence: TGCGCCAGCACCCTGAAGGGCGAGCAGGGCGGGGAGCTGTTTTTT. This rearrangement joins TRBV4-1 to TRBJ2-2; weak D call: TRBD1 (5 bases). This CDR3 has 15 amino acids. V gave up 7 bases and J gave up 7 bases, with 19 bases separating them. Germline V gives CDR1 MGHRA, CDR2 YSYEKL.

This clone was seen just once. The rearrangement joins TRBV18 to TRBJ1-3; D is unresolved. Trimming stripped 3 bases from V and 0 bases from J, with 9 bases between. The CDR3 sequence is 15 residues long. Germline loops: CDR1 KGHSH, CDR2 LQKENI. Written as DNA, the CDR3 is TGTGCCAGCTCACCGAGCAGAGTCTCTGGAAACACCATATATTTT. This gives the protein CASSPSRVSGNTIYF. The complete variable domain, with remaining parts taken from reference TRBV18 and TRBJ1-3, reads NAGVMQNPRHLVRRRGQEARLRCSPMKGHSHVYWYRQLPEEGLKFMVYLQKENIIDESGMPKERFSAEFPKEGPSILRIQQVVRGDSAAYFCASSPSRVSGNTIYFGEGSWLTVV.

The V call is TRBV27, the J call TRBJ2-1; D remains ambiguous. Germline V gene data show CDR1 as MNHEY and CDR2 as SMNVEV (reference sequence). The length of the CDR3 is 17 residues. With 4 bases removed from V and 0 bases from J, the gap between germline ends came to 16 bases. The chain's CDR3 is CASSSSSLPSSYNEQFF. The CDR3 DNA reads TGTGCCAGCAGTTCCTCCTCCCTACCGAGCTCCTACAATGAGCAGTTCTTC.

This clone was counted between two and nine times. The chain employs TRBV9 and TRBJ2-2, with 8 bases fitting TRBD2. Germline values: CDR1 SGDLS, CDR2 YYNGEE. V gave up 4 bases and J gave up 4 bases; unmatched junction bases: 6. The CDR3 has 15 residues. The CDR3 is CASSPIAGSTGELFF. In DNA, the CDR3 is TGTGCCAGCAGCCCCATAGCGGGGAGCACCGGGGAGCTGTTTTTT.

The V call is TRBV10-3, the J call TRBJ2-3; D is unclear. This CDR3 spans 12 amino acids. Germline V gene data show CDR1 as ENHRY and CDR2 as SYGVKD. V shed 3 bases and J shed 3 bases, with 4 bases lying between them. CDR3: CAISDSTDTQYF. The CDR3 DNA reads TGTGCCATCAGTGATTCGACAGATACGCAGTATTTT.

The chain carries TRBV7-9 and TRBJ1-4; 8 positions agree with TRBD1. The germline CDR1 and CDR2 sequences are SEHNR and FQNEAQ (reference sequence). Unmatched junction bases numbered 7, after V lost 7 bases and J lost 0 bases. The CDR3 totals 16 residues. The CDR3 spells CASTSWDRSTNEKLFF. CDR3 nucleotides: TGTGCCAGCACCTCATGGGACAGGTCAACTAATGAAAAACTGTTTTTT.

The chain uses TRBV21-1 and TRBJ2-5; TRBD1 is taken as the D call from the table, unchecked against the DNA. TRBV21-1 is a documented pseudogene. The length of the CDR3 is 16 residues. The CDR3 reads CASSFPGAVRMKTQYF. As DNA, the CDR3 is TGTGCCAGCAGCTTCCCAGGGGCGGTGAGGATGAAGACCCAGTACTTC.

The chain links TRBV6-1 to TRBJ1-5; tentative D call: TRBD1 (5 bases). Germline CDR1 is MNHNS and CDR2 is SASEGT. V was shortened by 2 bases and J by 7 bases, with 15 bases between the two germline ends. There are 15 residues in the CDR3. The CDR3 nucleotides are TGTGCCAGCAGTGAAAATGGAGGGGCGGGACAGCCCCAGCATTTT. Its translation is CASSENGGAGQPQHF.

V is TRBV19 and J is TRBJ2-7; perhaps D is TRBD1 or TRBD2 (6 bases each). V lost 5 bases, J lost 3 bases, and 17 bases lay in between. The CDR3 covers 15 residues. In germline, CDR1 is LNHDA, CDR2 SQIVND (reference sequence). CDR3 protein: CASSRGQEGFYEQYF. For the CDR3, the DNA is TGTGCCAGTAGTCGGGGGCAGGAAGGATTCTACGAGCAGTACTTC.

This chain links TRBV15 with TRBJ2-3; TRBD1 matches at 9 bases. CDR1 and CDR2 (germline): LNHNV, YYDKDF (reference sequence). Trimming took 0 bases from V and 1 from J; bases not matched to a gene: 5. CDR3 length: 17 residues. This CDR3 reads CATSRDQGDRGTDTQYF. The CDR3 region has the DNA TGTGCCACCAGCAGAGATCAGGGGGACAGGGGCACAGATACGCAGTATTTT.

The V gene is TRBV28, the J gene TRBJ2-1, with D tentatively TRBD1 (6 bases). V was shortened by 10 bases and J by 1 base, with 11 bases between the two germline ends. The CDR3 covers 13 residues. CDR1 is MDHEN and CDR2 is SYDVKM in the germline V gene. The CDR3, as DNA: TGTGCCACCAAGACAGGATCCTACAATGAGCAGTTCTTC. Its protein product is CATKTGSYNEQFF. The full variable domain, completed using reference TRBV28 and TRBJ2-1, is DVKVTQSSRYLVKRTGEKVFLECVQDMDHENMFWYRQDPGLGLRLIYFSYDVKMKEKGDIPEGYSVSREKKERFSLILESASTNQTSMYLCATKTGSYNEQFFGPGTRLTVL.

V is TRBV11-1 and J is TRBJ1-6, with TRBD1 identical over 9 bases. CDR1 SGHAT and CDR2 FQDESV come from the germline V gene (reference sequence). V trimming: 6 bases; J trimming: 5 bases; junction bases outside the gene matches: 8. The CDR3 covers 16 residues. DNA for the CDR3: TGTGCCAGCAGAGAGGACGGGACAGGGAATAATTCACCCCTCCACTTT. Encoded protein: CASREDGTGNNSPLHF. The entire variable domain, with the rest obtained from reference TRBV11-1 and TRBJ1-6, is as follows: EAEVAQSPRYKITEKSQAVAFWCDPISGHATLYWYRQILGQGPELLVQFQDESVVDDSQLPKDRFSAERLKGVDSTLKIQPAELGDSAMYLCASREDGTGNNSPLHFGNGTRLTVT.

The chain has TRBV5-6 and TRBJ1-1, with 12 positions matching TRBD1. V lost 1 base, J lost 1 base, and 5 bases stayed unmatched. Germline values: CDR1 SGHDT, CDR2 YYEEEE. There are 17 residues in the CDR3. The DNA for the CDR3 is TGTGCCAGCAGCTTGTCGGGACAGGGGGCTCGGAACACTGAAGCTTTCTTT. This gives the protein CASSLSGQGARNTEAFF.

The chain is built from TRBV5-5 and TRBJ1-4; no definite D call. The CDR3 consists of 14 residues. Trimming took off 3 bases at V and 5 bases at J, with 11 bases between the two ends. CDR1 SGHKS and CDR2 YYEKEE come from the germline V gene (reference sequence). The CDR3 region is CASSYGLRNEKLFF. The DNA of the CDR3 is TGTGCCAGCAGCTACGGACTCCGGAATGAAAAACTGTTTTTT.

The V gene is TRBV7-9, the J gene TRBJ2-2, with D perhaps given as TRBD1 or TRBD2 (6 bases each). Trimming cost V 3 bases and J 5 bases, with 13 bases left between them. The CDR3 has 15 amino acids. Germline values: CDR1 SEHNR, CDR2 FQNEAQ (reference sequence). In DNA, the CDR3 is TGTGCCAGCAGCTTTCCCGGGGGCTGGACCGGGGAGCTGTTTTTT. Its protein is CASSFPGGWTGELFF.